The T cell receptor (beta chain) described here comes from a study of T-cell memory formation after mild COVID-19. At least ten counts were recorded for this clonotype. The target antigen is unknown. The CDR3 is made up of 15 amino acids. The ends were cut back, 1 base at V and 4 bases at J, with 11 bases in the middle. Germline lookup yields CDR1 SGHAT and CDR2 FQNNGV. Study findings and constraints: Second-wave clones peaking on day 37 lacked confirmed SARS-CoV-2 specificity. Certain responding clones were present in pre-infection memory, suggesting participation of cross-reactive memory.

TCRdb passed the 5' RACE reads through MiXCR, listing each CDR3 protein once. The data show 120,000 to 150,000 distinct CDR3 sequences, roughly 6.2% seen once. Material for sequencing was PBMCs or a T cell subset sorted from them (not recorded which). The TCR originated in an adult woman who had mild COVID-19 (a few samples of this study predate the infection). Cell type and time point are not known. This rearrangement joins TRBV11-2 to TRBJ2-1; D is undetermined. DNA of the CDR3: TGTGCCAGCAGCTTAGTAGGTGGAAAATACAATGAGCAGTTCTTC. Its protein is CASSLVGGKYNEQFF.